The text below deals with one TCR beta chain. No antigen is known for it. Researchers ran the PCR with 60 Vbeta and 13 Jbeta primers. Measured with immunoSEQ multiplex PCR; TCRdb has only the in-frame clones, and not every one. The table records 100,000 to 150,000 clones, approximately 74% of them present only once. This entry comes from a study of cytomegalovirus exposure and HLA in healthy donors. The overall study: A prior study identified roughly 110 million unique TCR beta sequences from around 180 million T cells.

Study-wide points: The study designated some 180 TCR beta chains cytomegalovirus-associated. TCR beta V- and J-gene trimming, according to a later analysis, was linked to a missense DCLRE1C variant. Segments of the TCR beta V type were, in most cases, productive about 87% or about 30% of the time in an earlier analysis.

This sequence originates from a male donor in good health and CMV-seronegative. Sequences were obtained from PBMCs.

CDR3 residues: CASSRGLSYGYTF. In nucleotides, the CDR3 is TGTGCCAGCAGCAGGGGGCTAAGCTATGGCTACACCTTC. This chain uses TRBV25-1 with TRBJ1-2; TRBD1 matches at 8 bases. CDR1 and CDR2 from the germline V gene are MGHDK and SYGVNS. The V segment lost 6 bases and the J segment 4 bases; nucleotides outside the gene matches: 4. The CDR3 covers 13 residues.